The 14 T cell receptor beta chains listed next were all sequenced from one sample in a study of cytomegalovirus exposure and HLA in healthy donors. The PCR used 60 Vbeta and 13 Jbeta primers. Profiled with immunoSEQ multiplex PCR; TCRdb holds only in-frame clones, not every one. This sample's table has some 140,000 clones. Sequencing used PBMCs. The receptors were gathered from a woman in her thirties or forties in good health and CMV-seronegative.

The V and J genes are TRBV28 and TRBJ1-1; D may be TRBD1 (5 bases). Germline CDR1 reads MDHEN; CDR2 reads SYDVKM. The CDR3 has 14 residues. V was trimmed by 7 bases and J by 5 bases, leaving 17 bases between them. CDR3 nucleotide sequence: TGTGCCAGCATCATCCAGGGCGTCGGGACTGAAGCTTTCTTT. This sequence encodes CASIIQGVGTEAFF. Using reference TRBV28 and TRBJ1-1 for the parts outside the CDR3, the full variable domain is DVKVTQSSRYLVKRTGEKVFLECVQDMDHENMFWYRQDPGLGLRLIYFSYDVKMKEKGDIPEGYSVSREKKERFSLILESASTNQTSMYLCASIIQGVGTEAFFGQGTRLTVV.

The genes are TRBV29-1 and TRBJ1-2; maybe TRBD1 (5 bases). V gave up 4 bases and J gave up 0 bases, with 9 bases separating them. Looked up from germline, CDR1 is SQVTM and CDR2 is ANQGSEA. The CDR3 is 13 residues long. CDR3 sequence reads: CSVGQQANYGYTF. The CDR3 region has the DNA TGCAGCGTTGGACAGCAAGCTAACTATGGCTACACCTTC.

V is TRBV6-6 and J is TRBJ1-5, with 7 bases that match TRBD1. After removal of 10 bases from V and 0 bases from J, the junction contained 9 bases not matched to a gene. The CDR3 is 15 residues long. CDR1 is MNHNY, CDR2 SVGAGI, per germline (reference sequence). The CDR3 DNA reads as TGTGCCATCCGGACAGGTGCTAATAGCAATCAGCCCCAGCATTTT. It is translated as CAIRTGANSNQPQHF.

The V and J genes are TRBV5-1 and TRBJ1-5, with 8 bases lining up with TRBD1. This CDR3 is 13 amino acids long. Germline CDR1 SGHRS, CDR2 YFSETQ. V lost 3 bases to trimming and J lost 6 bases; unmatched junction nucleotides: 2. Here the CDR3 DNA reads TGCGCCAGCAGCTCAGGGGGCGGTCAGCCCCAGCATTTT. This encodes CASSSGGGQPQHF. The entire variable domain, with the rest obtained from reference TRBV5-1 and TRBJ1-5, is as follows: KAGVTQTPRYLIKTRGQQVTLSCSPISGHRSVSWYQQTPGQGLQFLFEYFSETQRNKGNFPGRFSGRQFSNSRSEMNVSTLELGDSALYLCASSSGGGQPQHFGDGTRLSIL.

The chain uses TRBV5-1 and TRBJ2-1, with 8 bases aligning to TRBD1. The CDR3 extends over 16 amino acids. V dropped 1 base and J dropped 7; count of bases not matched to a gene: 10. Per the germline V gene, CDR1 is SGHRS and CDR2 is YFSETQ. The CDR3 coding sequence is TGCGCCAGCAGCTTGAGTGTAGGACAGGGCTGGAATGAGCAGTTCTTC. This sequence encodes CASSLSVGQGWNEQFF.

The chain uses TRBV11-1 and TRBJ2-1; the match to TRBD1 covers 8 bases. J gave up 2 bases and V 5 bases, and 5 bases lay outside the gene matches. The V gene's germline CDR1 is SGHAT and CDR2 FQDESV (reference sequence). The CDR3 has 15 residues. CDR3 DNA sequence: TGTGCCAGCAGCCCCGACAGGGGAACCTACAATGAGCAGTTCTTC. Its translation: CASSPDRGTYNEQFF.

This sequence joins TRBV18 and TRBJ1-2, with D uncertain. CDR1 is KGHSH, CDR2 LQKENI, per germline. CDR3 length: 15 amino acids. Trimming left V 3 bases short and J 4 bases short, with 15 bases between. DNA of the CDR3: TGTGCCAGCTCACCCCGACAAAGCCCCCCCTATGGCTACACCTTC. This sequence encodes CASSPRQSPPYGYTF.

The chain carries TRBV28 and TRBJ1-2; 8 bases match TRBD1. CDR1 and CDR2 from the germline V gene are MDHEN and SYDVKM. The CDR3 is made up of 14 amino acids. J gave up 5 bases and V 8 bases, and 10 bases lay outside the gene matches. CDR3 coding DNA: TGTGCCAGCGGCACCCCGGACAGGGTGTATGGCTACACCTTC. This gives the protein CASGTPDRVYGYTF.

This chain links TRBV10-3 with TRBJ2-5; TRBD2 matches at 10 bases. Germline CDR1 and CDR2: ENHRY and SYGVKD. This CDR3 spans 16 amino acids. The J segment lost 4 bases and the V segment lost 10 bases, leaving 15 bases of the junction unmatched. CDR3 nucleotide sequence: TGTGCCACCCAGGGGGGAGAAAGCGGGGGGGGAGAGACCCAGTACTTC. As protein: CATQGGESGGGETQYF.

This chain joins TRBV10-3 and TRBJ1-2, with 8 bases lining up with TRBD1. This CDR3 region has 15 residues. Germline V gene data show CDR1 as ENHRY and CDR2 as SYGVKD. The J segment lost 2 bases and the V segment lost 3 bases, leaving 5 bases of the junction unmatched. The CDR3 sequence: CAISEGQGRNYGYTF. In nucleotides, the CDR3 is TGTGCCATCAGTGAAGGACAGGGACGAAACTATGGCTACACCTTC.

The J gene is TRBJ1-2, the V gene TRBV18; D not certain. The V gene's germline CDR1 is KGHSH and CDR2 LQKENI. V gave up 4 bases and J gave up 2 bases, with 20 bases separating them. The CDR3 is made up of 17 amino acids. CDR3 bases: TGTGCCAGCTCACGAAACCCAGTTACCCTACTAAACTATGGCTACACCTTC. Translation gives CASSRNPVTLLNYGYTF.

The genes are TRBV6-1 and TRBJ1-1; D gene unclear. Germline CDR1 MNHNS, CDR2 SASEGT. The CDR3 runs 15 residues. The V gene lost 7 bases and the J gene lost 1 base, with 16 bases spanning the gap. The CDR3 coding sequence is TGTGCCAGCATCTCTTGGGCCACTGGGAACACTGAAGCTTTCTTT. Protein: CASISWATGNTEAFF.

The genes are TRBV27 and TRBJ1-6; 8 nucleotides align to TRBD1. With 2 bases clipped from V and 4 bases from J, the junction kept 1 base outside the gene matches. CDR3 size: 15 residues. The germline V gene encodes CDR1 MNHEY and CDR2 SMNVEV (reference sequence). The CDR3 DNA reads TGTGCCAGCAGTTTAGGACAGGGTTATAATTCACCCCTCCACTTT. Protein product: CASSLGQGYNSPLHF.

This rearrangement joins TRBV5-1 to TRBJ2-5, with TRBD1 matching 8 bases. The CDR3 spans 15 residues. The V and J ends lost 0 bases and 4 bases, in that order; junction bases with no gene match: 5. Germline V gives CDR1 SGHRS, CDR2 YFSETQ. The CDR3, as DNA: TGCGCCAGCAGCTTGGAGGACAGGGTCAGAGAGACCCAGTACTTC. Translated, it gives CASSLEDRVRETQYF.